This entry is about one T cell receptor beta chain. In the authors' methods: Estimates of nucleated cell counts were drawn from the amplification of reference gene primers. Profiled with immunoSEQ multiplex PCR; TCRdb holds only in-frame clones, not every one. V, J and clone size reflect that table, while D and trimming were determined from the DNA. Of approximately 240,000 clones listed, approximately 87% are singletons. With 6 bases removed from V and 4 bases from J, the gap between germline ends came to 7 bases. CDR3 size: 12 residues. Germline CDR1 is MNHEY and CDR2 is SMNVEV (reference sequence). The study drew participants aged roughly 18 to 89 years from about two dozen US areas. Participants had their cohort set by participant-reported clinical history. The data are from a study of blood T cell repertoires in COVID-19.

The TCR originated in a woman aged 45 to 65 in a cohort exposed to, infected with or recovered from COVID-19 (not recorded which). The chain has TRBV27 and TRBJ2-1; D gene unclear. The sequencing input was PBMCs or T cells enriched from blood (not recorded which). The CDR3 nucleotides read TGTGCCAGCAGGACACTTTACAATGAGCAGTTCTTC. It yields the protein CASRTLYNEQFF.